The 6 T cell receptor beta chains below come from one sample, sequenced in a study of Ad26.COV2.S vaccination and SARS-CoV-2 variants. Method: immunoSEQ multiplex PCR; TCRdb's copy keeps in-frame clones and lacks some. The sample holds roughly 380,000 clones; about 90% are singletons and the top ten take around 4%. Sequenced here: peripheral blood, sampled after recovery from COVID-19. Receptor source: a human donor who had recovered from COVID-19.

The chain combines TRBV21-1 with TRBJ1-1. TRBV21-1 is reported as a pseudogene. This CDR3 has 18 residues. For the CDR3, the DNA is TGTGCCAGCAGCAAAGACCCCTTAGTGCTGGGTGAAGACACTGAAGCTTTCTTT. This encodes CASSKDPLVLGEDTEAFF.

J is TRBJ2-7 and V is TRBV11-3, with D perhaps matching TRBD2 (6 bases). Trimming took 0 bases from V and 3 from J, leaving 9 bases between them. From germline, CDR1 is SGHNT and CDR2 YENEEA. The CDR3 has 14 residues. CDR3 bases: TGTGCCAGCAGCTTAGATGGGCGGGACTACGAGCAGTACTTC. Amino acids: CASSLDGRDYEQYF. The full variable domain, its missing parts supplied by reference TRBV11-3 and TRBJ2-7, is EAGVVQSPRYKIIEKKQPVAFWCNPISGHNTLYWYLQNLGQGPELLIRYENEEAVDDSQLPKDRFSAERLKGVDSTLKIQPAELGDSAVYLCASSLDGRDYEQYFGPGTRLTVT.

The chain carries TRBV7-2 and TRBJ2-5; 9 bases line up with TRBD1. CDR1 is SGHTA, CDR2 FQGNSA, per germline. This CDR3 contains 16 residues. Trimming at V came to 5 bases and at J to 2 bases, leaving 9 bases not matched to a gene. The CDR3 protein is CASSPPGQGHQETQYF. The CDR3 DNA is TGTGCCAGCAGCCCGCCGGGACAGGGACATCAAGAGACCCAGTACTTC. Drawing the rest from reference TRBV7-2 and TRBJ2-5, the complete variable domain is GAGVSQSPSNKVTEKGKDVELRCDPISGHTALYWYRQSLGQGLEFLIYFQGNSAPDKSGLPSDRFSAERTGGSVSTLTIQRTQQEDSAVYLCASSPPGQGHQETQYFGPGTRLLVL.

The rearrangement links TRBV10-3 to TRBJ2-1; TRBD1 matches 7 bases. The germline V gene has CDR1 ENHRY and CDR2 SYGVKD. This CDR3 spans 13 amino acids. The ends lost 7 bases at V and 9 bases at J; junction bases unmatched: 9. CDR3 loop: CAITLDRDGEQFF. Here the CDR3 DNA reads TGTGCCATCACCCTCGACAGGGATGGTGAGCAGTTCTTC.

The chain recombines TRBV6-5 with TRBJ1-4; 7 positions match TRBD1. Germline lookup yields CDR1 MNHEY and CDR2 SVGAGI. CDR3 size: 15 residues. Losses at the gene ends were 2 bases for V and 3 bases for J; bases not matched to a gene: 3. This CDR3 reads CASSYLGTANEKLFF. The CDR3 DNA reads as TGTGCCAGCAGTTACCTTGGGACAGCTAATGAAAAACTGTTTTTT.

The CDR3: CASSHPGHLYGYTF. CDR3 DNA: TGCGCCAGCAGTCACCCCGGTCACCTCTATGGCTACACCTTC. This chain joins TRBV23-1 and TRBJ1-2; no firm D call. TRBV23-1 falls under the ORF class, with uncertain function. The germline V and J ends were trimmed by 3 bases and 4 bases, with 12 bases remaining between them. The CDR3 has 14 amino acids.